These 27 T cell receptor beta chains were sequenced from one sample in a study of T-cell memory formation after mild COVID-19. A single record per CDR3 protein comes from TCRdb applying MiXCR to the 5' RACE reads. The sample consists of about 140,000 distinct CDR3 sequences, more than 14% of them appearing once. Material for sequencing was PBMCs or a T cell subset sorted from them (not recorded which). These receptors were taken from an adult woman who had mild COVID-19 (a few samples of this study predate the infection). Cell type and time point are not known.

The CDR3 DNA reads as TGTGCCAGCAGTCCATCGGGACAGGGAAAGAAGGGCTACACCTTC. Translation gives CASSPSGQGKKGYTF. The chain has TRBV12-3 or TRBV12-4 and TRBJ1-2, with 9 bases fitting TRBD1. The CDR3 is 15 residues long. The V and J ends lost 5 bases and 8 bases, in that order; junction bases with no gene match: 12.

The rearrangement links TRBV29-1 to TRBJ2-1; TRBD2 agrees at 13 bases. Germline assignment: CDR1 SQVTM and CDR2 ANQGSEA. J gave up 7 bases and V 3 bases, and 3 bases lay outside the gene matches. This CDR3 region has 14 residues. CDR3 region: CSVDGLAGVNEQFF. In nucleotides, the CDR3 is TGCAGCGTTGATGGACTAGCGGGAGTAAATGAGCAGTTCTTC.

J is TRBJ2-7 and V is TRBV4-1, with 9 bases aligning to TRBD2. The J segment lost 2 bases and the V segment lost 0 bases, leaving 2 bases of the junction unmatched. CDR3 length equals 15 residues. Germline loops: CDR1 MGHRA, CDR2 YSYEKL. The CDR3: CASSQEASGAYEQYF. The CDR3 nucleotides are TGCGCCAGCAGCCAAGAGGCTAGCGGGGCCTACGAGCAGTACTTC.

V usage is TRBV7-2 and J usage is TRBJ2-7, with unresolved D. The V and J ends lost 4 bases and 3 bases respectively, with 10 bases between them. Per germline, CDR1 SGHTA and CDR2 FQGNSA. This CDR3 contains 13 residues. The CDR3 loop reads CASSSGVGYEQYF. The CDR3 DNA sequence: TGTGCCAGCAGCTCCGGTGTGGGCTACGAGCAGTACTTC.

The genes are TRBV6-6 and TRBJ1-1; 7 nucleotides line up with TRBD1. The trim removed 6 bases at V and 4 bases at J, leaving 5 bases unmatched. The CDR3 is 13 amino acids. Germline V CDR1 and CDR2: MNHNY, SVGAGI (reference sequence). CDR3 in amino acids: CASSQQGSTEAFF. CDR3 bases: TGTGCCAGCAGCCAACAGGGGTCCACTGAAGCTTTCTTT.

This chain uses TRBV5-6 with TRBJ1-2; possible D gene TRBD1, 5 bases. The CDR3 length is 14 residues. Germline V gene data show CDR1 as SGHDT and CDR2 as YYEEEE. Trimming removed 0 bases from V and 3 bases from J, with 9 bases in between. CDR3 nucleotides: TGTGCCAGCAGCTTGGATGACAGTGACTATGGCTACACCTTC. Translation gives CASSLDDSDYGYTF.

The rearrangement uses TRBV4-3 and TRBJ2-1, with TRBD2 identical over 7 bases. CDR3 size: 17 residues. V lost 1 base and J lost 9; bases outside the gene matches: 15. Per germline, CDR1 LGHNA and CDR2 YSLEER. In DNA form, the CDR3 reads TGCGCCAGCAGCCAAGTCATTACGGGAGGCCCCTTGGGTGAGCAGTTCTTC. Amino acids: CASSQVITGGPLGEQFF.

This chain connects TRBV12-3 or TRBV12-4 to TRBJ2-5; 8 nucleotides align to TRBD1. CDR3 length equals 14 residues. With 3 bases clipped from V and 2 bases from J, the junction kept 2 bases outside the gene matches. This chain's CDR3 is CASSLGDRQETQYF. Here the CDR3 DNA reads TGTGCCAGCAGTTTGGGGGACAGGCAAGAGACCCAGTACTTC.

The V gene is TRBV7-2, the J gene TRBJ2-1, with 14 bases aligning to TRBD2. The CDR3 has 19 amino acids. Trimming took 5 bases from V and 2 from J; bases not matched to a gene: 11. CDR1 is SGHTA and CDR2 is FQGNSA in the germline V gene. CDR3 residues: CASSPKRRLAGGPYNEQFF. DNA of the CDR3: TGTGCCAGCAGCCCTAAGAGGAGACTAGCGGGAGGGCCCTACAATGAGCAGTTCTTC.

This clonotype was picked up a small number of times. The rearrangement joins TRBV11-2 to TRBJ2-1; 7 bases match TRBD2. CDR1 is SGHAT, CDR2 FQNNGV, per germline. CDR3 size: 15 residues. J gave up 6 bases and V 3 bases, and 8 bases lay outside the gene matches. CDR3: CASSLGGTFPNEQFF. In DNA, the CDR3 is TGTGCCAGCAGCTTGGGGGGGACCTTTCCCAATGAGCAGTTCTTC.

This clonotype was counted between two and nine times. The J gene is TRBJ2-3, the V gene TRBV12-3 or TRBV12-4, with D unresolved. V was clipped by 0 bases and J by 0 bases, with 13 bases between them. The CDR3 totals 17 residues. The CDR3 sequence: CASSLALGLSSTDTQYF. Here the CDR3 DNA reads TGTGCCAGCAGTTTAGCGCTCGGGTTGTCTAGCACAGATACGCAGTATTTT.

The chain has TRBV7-9 and TRBJ2-1; the match to TRBD2 covers 9 bases. This CDR3 is 16 amino acids long. Germline V gives CDR1 SEHNR, CDR2 FQNEAQ (reference sequence). Trimming took 5 bases from V and 3 from J; bases not matched to a gene: 8. The CDR3 DNA reads TGTGCCAGCAGCCCCCCCGGGACTAGCCTCTACAATGAGCAGTTCTTC. Encoded protein: CASSPPGTSLYNEQFF.

Only a few counts were recorded for this clonotype. Compared with germline, one end of the junction differs, possibly owing to a read error. The chain carries TRBV7-9 and TRBJ2-1, with 11 bases aligning to TRBD2. The CDR3 is 16 residues long. Germline CDR1 reads SEHNR; CDR2 reads FQNEAQ (reference sequence). The CDR3 DNA is TGTGCCAGAAGCTTAGGAACTAGCGGGAGTAGAAATGAGCAGTTCTTC. Protein: CARSLGTSGSRNEQFF.

This clonotype has more than one count but fewer than ten. The rearrangement joins TRBV7-6 to TRBJ2-3; weak D call: TRBD2 (6 bases). Trimming took 4 bases from V and 4 from J, leaving 21 bases between them. The CDR3 sequence is 17 residues long. CDR1 is SGHVS, CDR2 FNYEAQ, per germline. This CDR3 reads CASSSRAGSSAADTQYF. DNA of the CDR3: TGTGCCAGCAGCTCACGGGCGGGGAGTTCAGCAGCAGATACGCAGTATTTT.

This clonotype was observed a few times. This chain joins TRBV2 and TRBJ2-1; D call uncertain. Germline CDR1 is SNHLY and CDR2 is FYNNEI. Deletions cut 7 bases from V and 10 bases from J, with 17 bases between. This CDR3 is 13 amino acids long. CDR3 nucleotide sequence: TGTGCCAGCATTAATAACTGGTGGGTAGAGCAGTTCTTC. Protein product: CASINNWWVEQFF.

This sequence joins TRBV12-3 or TRBV12-4 and TRBJ2-2; perhaps TRBD2 as D (5 bases). Trimming removed 5 bases at V and 7 bases at J, with 14 bases between. There are 14 residues in the CDR3. In DNA, the CDR3 is TGTGCCAGCAGTCCAAGAAGGGAGATCGGGGAGCTGTTTTTT. This codes for CASSPRREIGELFF.

A note on this clonotype: An end of the junction differs from the germline gene, which may be a read error. J is TRBJ2-5 and V is TRBV2; 14 bases agree with TRBD2. CDR1 is SNHLY and CDR2 is FYNNEI in the germline V gene. The CDR3 covers 16 residues. CDR3 protein: CASIEGTSGRGTTQYF. Written as DNA, the CDR3 is TGTGCCAGCATTGAAGGGACTAGCGGGAGAGGGACCACCCAGTACTTC.

A few counts support this clonotype. The chain carries TRBV5-5 and TRBJ2-5, with 8 bases lining up with TRBD2. Trimming cost V 3 bases and J 3 bases; bases outside gene matches: 10. Germline values: CDR1 SGHKS, CDR2 YYEKEE (reference sequence). This CDR3 contains 16 residues. The CDR3 region has the DNA TGTGCCAGCAGCTCCCCCCGGGGGGGTTTTGAAGAGACCCAGTACTTC. The encoded protein is CASSSPRGGFEETQYF. Filled out from reference TRBV5-5 and TRBJ2-5, the complete variable domain reads DAGVTQSPTHLIKTRGQQVTLRCSPISGHKSVSWYQQVLGQGPQFIFQYYEKEERGRGNFPDRFSARQFPNYSSELNVNALLLGDSALYLCASSSPRGGFEETQYFGPGTRLLVL.

In this sample, this clonotype turned up a few times. The gene calls are TRBV28 and TRBJ2-3, with 7 bases matching TRBD1. The germline V gene encodes CDR1 MDHEN and CDR2 SYDVKM. This CDR3 spans 14 amino acids. Germline trimming cut 8 bases from V and 2 bases from J; bases unmatched to any gene: 7. CDR3 residues: CASSQGQITDTQYF. DNA for the CDR3: TGTGCCAGCTCCCAGGGACAGATCACAGATACGCAGTATTTT. The full variable domain, completed using reference TRBV28 and TRBJ2-3, is DVKVTQSSRYLVKRTGEKVFLECVQDMDHENMFWYRQDPGLGLRLIYFSYDVKMKEKGDIPEGYSVSREKKERFSLILESASTNQTSMYLCASSQGQITDTQYFGPGTRLTVL.

This clonotype turned up a few times. This chain joins TRBV3-1 and TRBJ2-3; possibly TRBD2 for D (5 bases). The CDR3 loop spans 18 amino acids. The ends were cut back, 1 base at V and 5 bases at J, with 22 bases in the middle. Per the germline V gene, CDR1 is LGHDT and CDR2 is YNNKEL (reference sequence). CDR3 bases: TGTGCCAGCAGCCAAGTGGGCGCGAGGGAGTGGGGTAGAGATACGCAGTATTTT. Translation gives CASSQVGAREWGRDTQYF.

The V call is TRBV12-3 or TRBV12-4, the J call TRBJ2-1; a weak D match, TRBD1 (6 bases). The V gene lost 5 bases and the J gene lost 6 bases, with 11 bases spanning the gap. The CDR3 is 13 amino acids. CDR3 DNA sequence: TGTGCCAGCAGTACCACAGGGTTCAATGAGCAGTTCTTC. Translated: CASSTTGFNEQFF.

The CDR3 is CASSVQGVETQYF. CDR3 nucleotides: TGTGCCAGCAGCGTGCAGGGGGTAGAGACCCAGTACTTC. The genes are TRBV5-6 and TRBJ2-5; 7 positions match TRBD1. Germline CDR1 reads SGHDT; CDR2 reads YYEEEE. Unmatched junction bases numbered 4, after V lost 4 bases and J lost 4 bases. The CDR3 consists of 13 residues. The whole variable domain, remainder taken from reference TRBV5-6 and TRBJ2-5, is DAGVTQSPTHLIKTRGQQVTLRCSPKSGHDTVSWYQQALGQGPQFIFQYYEEEERQRGNFPDRFSGHQFPNYSSELNVNALLLGDSALYLCASSVQGVETQYFGPGTRLLVL.

The chain links TRBV4-2 to TRBJ2-7; the D gene is possibly TRBD2 (5 bases). CDR1 and CDR2 from the germline V gene are LGHNA and YNFKEQ. Trimming pared 4 bases from V and 6 bases from J, leaving 16 bases between. CDR3 length equals 14 residues. The DNA of the CDR3 is TGTGCCAGCAGCCCGGACCGGACTTGGGGCGAGCAGTACTTC. It yields the protein CASSPDRTWGEQYF.

This rearrangement joins TRBV12-3 or TRBV12-4 to TRBJ2-2; 7 bases map to TRBD1. This CDR3 comprises 15 residues. V shed 3 bases, J shed 1 base, and the junction held 2 bases outside the gene matches. As DNA, the CDR3 is TGTGCCAGCAGTTTCCGGACAGGGAACACCGGGGAGCTGTTTTTT. Translated: CASSFRTGNTGELFF.

This clonotype occurred a few times. This rearrangement joins TRBV10-3 to TRBJ1-2; D may be TRBD1 (5 bases). V lost 7 bases and J lost 0, with 15 bases in between. Looked up from germline, CDR1 is ENHRY and CDR2 is SYGVKD. This CDR3 contains 15 residues. The CDR3 protein is CAINVGGIANYGYTF. CDR3 coding DNA: TGTGCCATCAATGTTGGGGGGATCGCTAACTATGGCTACACCTTC.

This rearrangement joins TRBV7-3 to TRBJ2-1; a weak D match, TRBD1 (5 bases). Trimming took 1 base from V and 7 from J, leaving 11 bases between them. This CDR3 is 14 amino acids long. Per germline, CDR1 SGHTA and CDR2 FQGTGA. The CDR3: CASSLNTGTNEQFF. The CDR3, as DNA: TGTGCCAGCAGCTTAAACACAGGAACTAATGAGCAGTTCTTC.

This sequence joins TRBV4-3 and TRBJ2-2; no clear D. V was trimmed by 0 bases and J by 3 bases, leaving 5 bases between them. Germline assignment: CDR1 LGHNA and CDR2 YSLEER. The length of the CDR3 is 14 residues. Here the CDR3 reads CASSQEWDTGELFF. CDR3 bases: TGCGCCAGCAGCCAAGAATGGGACACCGGGGAGCTGTTTTTT.